Listed below are T cell receptor beta chains from one sample, sequenced in a study of neurological immune-mediated disorders. TCRdb called the 5' RACE reads again in MiXCR, with one record for every CDR3 protein. Of tens of thousands of distinct CDR3 sequences listed, about 3.5% were seen once; the top ten hold about 6.3%. Source material: PBMCs. These TCRs come from a man between 40 and 49 years old with multiple sclerosis. Each CDR3 is given with its conserved first and last residue. A D gene is named only where the DNA matches it firmly. Size values are once, few and many counts, or a class for expanded clones, and some rows have none.

cdr3_aa cdr3_nt d_call j_call cdr3_length v_call clone_size
CASSLRGNSPLHF TGCGCCAGCAGCCTCAGGGGGAATTCACCCCTCCACTTT TRBD1 TRBJ1-6 13 TRBV5-1 NA
CASRQQVDNEKLFF TGTGCCAGCAGACAACAGGTCGATAATGAAAAACTGTTTTTT NA TRBJ1-4 14 TRBV27 many
CASSLGQQWTRPYNEQYF TGTGCCAGCAGCTTAGGTCAACAGTGGACTAGACCTTACAACGAGCAGTACTTC TRBD2 TRBJ2-7 18 TRBV7-9 NA
CASSYAGTSGHNYNEQFF TGTGCCAGCAGTTACGCCGGGACTAGCGGGCACAACTACAATGAGCAGTTCTTC TRBD2 TRBJ2-1 18 TRBV6-2/TRBV6-3 many
CGTAGEVAEQYF TGCGGAACAGCGGGAGAGGTCGCCGAGCAGTACTTC TRBD2 TRBJ2-7 12 TRBV20-1 many
CAISGVLNQPQHF TGTGCCATCAGTGGGGTCCTCAATCAGCCCCAGCATTTT NA TRBJ1-5 13 TRBV10-3 NA
CSASPLTGHSYGYTF TGCAGTGCTAGTCCCTTGACCGGCCATAGCTATGGCTACACCTTC NA TRBJ1-2 15 TRBV20-1 many
CSVLKLAGVSYEQYF TGCAGCGTCCTAAAACTAGCGGGGGTATCCTACGAGCAGTACTTC TRBD2 TRBJ2-7 15 TRBV29-1 many
CASSPRDYGELFF TGTGCCAGCTCACCACGGGACTACGGGGAGCTGTTTTTT TRBD2 TRBJ2-2 13 TRBV18 many
CASWTGEYEQYF TGTGCCAGCTGGACAGGGGAGTACGAGCAGTACTTC TRBD1 TRBJ2-7 12 TRBV2 many
CAVGLAGVTSTDTQYF TGTGCCGTCGGACTAGCGGGTGTGACTAGCACAGATACGCAGTATTTT TRBD2 TRBJ2-3 16 TRBV7-9 many
CASSEGEINQPQHF TGTGCCAGCAGTGAAGGGGAGATCAATCAGCCCCAGCATTTT NA TRBJ1-5 14 TRBV6-1 many
CASSRENTEAFF TGTGCCAGCAGTCGGGAAAACACTGAAGCTTTCTTT NA TRBJ1-1 12 TRBV2 many
CASSSTGTGTGELFF TGTGCCAGCAGCTCAACCGGGACAGGTACCGGGGAGCTGTTTTTT TRBD1 TRBJ2-2 15 TRBV5-5 many
CSARSGAGTGGEEVIF TGCAGTGCTAGATCGGGGGCCGGGACAGGGGGCGAGGAGGTGATTTTT TRBD1 TRBJ1-4 16 TRBV20-1 many
CASSLRFGDLVDGYTF TGTGCCAGCAGCTTGCGGTTCGGGGATCTCGTTGATGGCTACACCTTC NA TRBJ1-2 16 TRBV5-5 many
CASSLLPGYIYEQYF TGCGCCAGCAGCTTGCTCCCAGGGTATATCTACGAGCAGTACTTC NA TRBJ2-7 15 TRBV5-1 many
CSAGGGERNQPQHF TGCAGTGCTGGAGGTGGGGAAAGGAATCAGCCCCAGCATTTT NA TRBJ1-5 14 TRBV20-1 NA
CSATRGVGEQFF TGCAGTGCTACGCGAGGGGTAGGTGAGCAGTTCTTC NA TRBJ2-1 12 TRBV20-1 many
CASTGGWGGEAFF TGTGCCAGCACAGGTGGGTGGGGAGGTGAAGCTTTCTTT NA TRBJ1-1 13 TRBV25-1 many
CASSQWTPGQGNTDTQYF TGCGCCAGCAGCCAATGGACACCGGGACAGGGGAACACAGATACGCAGTATTTT TRBD1 TRBJ2-3 18 TRBV4-1 few
CASSPGTVGTGELFF TGCGCCAGCAGCCCTGGGACGGTTGGCACCGGGGAGCTGTTTTTT NA TRBJ2-2 15 TRBV5-1 many
CASSPTGNQPQHF TGTGCCAGCAGTCCTACCGGGAATCAGCCCCAGCATTTT NA TRBJ1-5 13 TRBV28 few
CASSPSGGPETQYF TGTGCCAGCAGCCCTAGCGGGGGGCCAGAGACCCAGTACTTC TRBD2 TRBJ2-5 14 TRBV5-5 many
CASSPEGLPYNEQFF TGCGCCAGCAGCCCGGAGGGACTACCCTACAATGAGCAGTTCTTC TRBD2 TRBJ2-1 15 TRBV5-1 many
CASSHATRDYEQYF TGTGCCAGCAGCCATGCGACTCGGGATTACGAGCAGTACTTC NA TRBJ2-7 14 TRBV12-3/TRBV12-4 many
CASSLVRAGLTYEQYF TGTGCCAGCAGCTTGGTGCGGGCAGGTCTTACCTACGAGCAGTACTTC NA TRBJ2-7 16 TRBV5-5 many
CSAYLSGDWTEAFF TGCAGCGCCTACTTATCGGGGGATTGGACTGAAGCTTTCTTT NA TRBJ1-1 14 TRBV29-1 many
CASRAGERETQYF TGTGCCAGCAGAGCGGGGGAACGAGAGACCCAGTACTTC TRBD2 TRBJ2-5 13 TRBV12-3/TRBV12-4 few
CSAGGLAGRNEQYF TGCAGTGCTGGGGGACTAGCGGGGAGGAACGAGCAGTACTTC TRBD2 TRBJ2-7 14 TRBV20-1 NA
CASSHIRARNQPQHF TGCGCCAGCAGCCATATCCGAGCGCGCAATCAGCCCCAGCATTTT NA TRBJ1-5 15 TRBV4-1 many
CASRIHTYEQYF TGCGCCAGCAGAATTCATACCTACGAGCAGTACTTC NA TRBJ2-7 12 TRBV5-1 many
CASSSDRQGVADEQYF TGTGCCAGCAGTTCCGATCGACAGGGCGTAGCGGACGAGCAGTACTTC NA TRBJ2-7 16 TRBV28 many
CASSLVRGGPQNF TGTGCCAGCAGTTTAGTACGCGGCGGGCCCCAGAATTTT NA TRBJ1-5 13 TRBV12-3/TRBV12-4 NA
CASSPQLAGGSEQFF TGCGCCAGCAGCCCCCAACTAGCGGGGGGCAGTGAGCAGTTCTTC TRBD2 TRBJ2-1 15 TRBV5-1 many
CAISEGVAGVTGELFF TGTGCCATCAGTGAAGGGGTAGCGGGAGTCACCGGGGAGCTGTTTTTT TRBD2 TRBJ2-2 16 TRBV10-3 many
CASSFGTANEKLFF TGTGCCAGCAGCTTCGGGACAGCTAATGAAAAACTGTTTTTT TRBD1 TRBJ1-4 14 TRBV7-9 many
CASSEGPSGAGYTF TGTGCCAGCAGCGAGGGACCTAGCGGGGCCGGCTACACCTTC NA TRBJ1-2 14 TRBV5-5 many
CASSSNGGTGELFF TGTGCCAGCAGTTCCAATGGGGGGACCGGGGAGCTGTTTTTT NA TRBJ2-2 14 TRBV6-6 many
CASSPRTDPNEKLFF TGCGCCAGCAGCCCTAGGACCGACCCTAATGAAAAACTGTTTTTT NA TRBJ1-4 15 TRBV4-1 many
CASSVLAGGRNEQFF TGTGCCAGCAGCGTACTAGCGGGGGGGCGGAATGAGCAGTTCTTC TRBD2 TRBJ2-1 15 TRBV9 many
CASSEYRDTEAFF TGCGCCAGCAGTGAATACAGAGACACTGAAGCTTTCTTT NA TRBJ1-1 13 TRBV10-2 many
CASSFGSMSSYEQYF TGTGCCAGCAGTTTCGGGTCTATGAGCTCCTACGAGCAGTACTTC NA TRBJ2-7 15 TRBV6-5 many
CASSYIGRPSNTEAFF TGTGCCAGCAGTTACATCGGCAGACCCTCGAACACTGAAGCTTTCTTT NA TRBJ1-1 16 TRBV6-5 many
CSAPGTGSWYQETQYF TGCAGTGCTCCCGGGACAGGAAGCTGGTACCAAGAGACCCAGTACTTC TRBD1 TRBJ2-5 16 TRBV20-1 many
CSASMPRTYEQYF TGCAGTGCTAGTATGCCTAGAACCTACGAGCAGTACTTC NA TRBJ2-7 13 TRBV20-1 many
CASSLDGTGLDTQYF TGCGCCAGCAGCTTGGACGGGACAGGGCTAGATACGCAGTATTTT TRBD1 TRBJ2-3 15 TRBV5-1 many
CSARDRGVSWGYTF TGCAGTGCTAGAGATCGGGGGGTGTCGTGGGGCTACACCTTC NA TRBJ1-2 14 TRBV20-1 many
CASSERGETEAFF TGTGCCAGCAGTGAAAGGGGGGAGACAGAAGCTTTCTTT NA TRBJ1-1 13 TRBV6-1 many
CASSFGGTGQRATQYF TGTGCCAGCAGCTTTGGAGGGACAGGGCAAAGGGCGACCCAGTACTTC TRBD1 TRBJ2-5 16 TRBV7-2 NA
CASSLSGSPLHF TGTGCCAGCAGCTTGAGTGGGTCACCCCTCCACTTT NA TRBJ1-6 12 TRBV13 many
CASSLLLENYGYTF TGTGCCAGCAGCTTACTCCTGGAAAACTATGGCTACACCTTC NA TRBJ1-2 14 TRBV5-8 many
CASKLGGLSGNTIYF TGCGCCAGCAAGCTTGGGGGTCTGTCAGGAAACACCATATATTTT NA TRBJ1-3 15 TRBV5-1 many
CASSPTGTEDGDTQYF TGTGCCAGCAGCCCAACCGGGACAGAAGATGGAGATACGCAGTATTTT TRBD1 TRBJ2-3 16 TRBV9 medium-sized
CATGGNQPQNF TGTGCCACTGGGGGCAATCAGCCCCAGAATTTT NA TRBJ1-5 11 TRBV15 few
CASSVNRGSGNTIYF TGCGCCAGCAGCGTTAACAGGGGCTCTGGAAACACCATATATTTT TRBD1 TRBJ1-3 15 TRBV4-1 many
CASSSGLQETQYF TGTGCCAGCAGCTCGGGACTACAAGAGACCCAGTACTTC TRBD2 TRBJ2-5 13 TRBV7-3 many